This T cell receptor beta chain was observed in a study of T-cell memory formation after mild COVID-19. TCRdb reprocessed the 5' RACE reads with MiXCR, giving one entry per CDR3 protein. The sample carries 100,000 to 150,000 distinct CDR3 sequences, over 15% recorded once. CDR3 length equals 14 residues. V was trimmed by 1 base and J by 4 bases, leaving 12 bases between them. The germline V gene encodes CDR1 DFQATT and CDR2 SNEGSKA (reference sequence). The sequenced material came from PBMCs or a T cell subset sorted from them (not recorded which). J is TRBJ2-3 and V is TRBV20-1, with D possibly TRBD1 on 6 matching bases. The receptor was derived from a man in his late teens or twenties who had mild COVID-19 (a few samples of this study predate the infection). Cell type and time point are not known. The CDR3 here is CSARVPGAADTQYF. CDR3 DNA sequence: TGCAGTGCTAGAGTTCCAGGGGCGGCAGATACGCAGTATTTT.